These 21 T cell receptor beta chains were sequenced from one sample in a study of cytomegalovirus exposure and HLA in healthy donors. Primers: 60 Vbeta forward and 13 Jbeta reverse. This table comes from immunoSEQ multiplex PCR, and its TCRdb copy is limited to in-frame clones, with some not included. The sample shows some 180,000 clones, 12% of them seen only once. The source material was PBMCs. The receptor set was obtained from a man between 50 and 59 years old in good health and CMV-seropositive.

The V and J genes are TRBV27 and TRBJ2-1; 7 positions match TRBD2. The CDR3 is 15 residues long. Germline CDR1 reads MNHEY; CDR2 reads SMNVEV (reference sequence). V gave up 7 bases and J gave up 4 bases; unmatched junction bases: 10. DNA for the CDR3: TGTGCCAGCACCGCTTCCGGACTAGGATACAATGAGCAGTTCTTC. Its translation: CASTASGLGYNEQFF.

V usage is TRBV18 and J usage is TRBJ1-1; D might be TRBD1 (5 bases). This CDR3 has 16 amino acids. The germline V and J ends were trimmed by 6 bases and 3 bases, with 20 bases remaining between them. Germline V lookup: CDR1 KGHSH, CDR2 LQKENI. DNA of the CDR3: TGTGCCAGCTCCCTTGACAGTGACCTTGGGGACACTGAAGCTTTCTTT. Translated, it gives CASSLDSDLGDTEAFF.

This clone showed up just a few times. The identical CDR3 is also encoded by other nucleotide sequences in the sample. CDR3 in DNA: TGTGCCAGCCGAGACAGGGGCGGGGAAAAACTGTTTTTT. It encodes CASRDRGGEKLFF. The V call is TRBV6-5, the J call TRBJ1-4; 8 positions agree with TRBD1. The V gene end was trimmed by 8 bases and the J gene end by 8 bases; junction bases not matched to a gene: 7. CDR1 is MNHEY, CDR2 SVGAGI, per germline. The CDR3 sequence is 13 residues long.

This clone was found a few times. The chain uses TRBV19 and TRBJ1-2; TRBD1 is a possible D gene (5 bases). Trimming left V 0 bases short and J 4 bases short, with 15 bases between. The CDR3 spans 16 residues. Germline loops: CDR1 LNHDA, CDR2 SQIVND (reference sequence). The CDR3 loop is CASSIDQGSLAYGYTF. Here the CDR3 DNA reads TGTGCCAGTAGTATAGATCAGGGCAGCCTGGCCTATGGCTACACCTTC. Full variable domain (missing parts from reference TRBV19 and TRBJ1-2): DGGITQSPKYLFRKEGQNVTLSCEQNLNHDAMYWYRQDPGQGLRLIYYSQIVNDFQKGDIAEGYSVSREKKESFPLTVTSAQKNPTAFYLCASSIDQGSLAYGYTFGSGTRLTVV.

V gene TRBV5-1 combines with J gene TRBJ2-1; 8 nucleotides agree with TRBD1. Germline V gives CDR1 SGHRS, CDR2 YFSETQ. This CDR3 is built from 12 residues. V was clipped by 7 bases and J by 8 bases; unmatched bases: 5. The CDR3 nucleotides read TGCGCCAGCGGCGGACAGGGTCATGAGCAGTTCTTC. It yields the protein CASGGQGHEQFF.

The V gene is TRBV6-1, the J gene TRBJ2-7; TRBD2 aligns across 7 bases. The CDR3 length is 14 residues. Germline trimming cut 4 bases from V and 5 bases from J; bases unmatched to any gene: 8. Germline V lookup: CDR1 MNHNS, CDR2 SASEGT. Written as DNA, the CDR3 is TGTGCCAGCAGTGTCGGGTGGGAGGGCAACGAGCAGTACTTC. It yields the protein CASSVGWEGNEQYF.

The chain carries TRBV28 and TRBJ1-1; tentatively, D is TRBD1 (5 bases). In germline, CDR1 is MDHEN, CDR2 SYDVKM. Trimming left V 8 bases short and J 6 bases short, with 10 bases between. The CDR3 extends over 11 amino acids. The CDR3 DNA follows: TGTGCCAGCTTCATGGGGCCTGAAGCTTTCTTT. This codes for CASFMGPEAFF.

CDR3 in DNA: TGTGCCAGCAGCTTAGGATCAGCACAGGCCAAAAACATTCAGTACTTC. Amino acid sequence: CASSLGSAQAKNIQYF. The V gene is TRBV7-2, the J gene TRBJ2-4; D unresolved. CDR1 and CDR2 (germline): SGHTA, FQGNSA. The CDR3 is made up of 16 amino acids. The V end lost 1 base, the J end lost 1 base, and 11 bases lay between the germline ends.

A few counts support this clone. The CDR3 is CASSERMRSSYNEQFF. In DNA form, the CDR3 reads TGTGCCAGCAGTGAGAGGATGCGGAGCTCCTACAATGAGCAGTTCTTC. The V call is TRBV2, the J call TRBJ2-1, with no clear D. From germline, CDR1 is SNHLY and CDR2 FYNNEI. V dropped 3 bases and J dropped 0 bases, with 12 bases sitting between them. The CDR3 has 16 residues.

Many counts were recorded for this clone. The gene calls are TRBV11-2 and TRBJ2-5; possible D gene TRBD2, 5 bases. Per the germline V gene, CDR1 is SGHAT and CDR2 is FQNNGV. Between the trimmed V and J ends, which lost 5 bases and 5 bases, there was a span of 12 bases. CDR3 size: 13 residues. The CDR3 sequence is CASSPGIFETQYF. As DNA, the CDR3 is TGTGCCAGCAGCCCCGGGATATTTGAGACCCAGTACTTC.

This sequence joins TRBV2 and TRBJ1-6; maybe TRBD1 (5 bases). The germline gives CDR1 SNHLY, CDR2 FYNNEI. This CDR3 has 15 amino acids. V lost 2 bases, J lost 9 bases, and 14 bases lay in between. CDR3 sequence reads: CASSERGKRASPLHF. CDR3 bases: TGTGCCAGCAGTGAACGGGGGAAAAGGGCTTCACCCCTCCACTTT.

This clone was counted between two and nine times. This chain links TRBV13 with TRBJ2-7; D may be TRBD1 (5 bases). This CDR3 has 16 residues. V lost 2 bases, J lost 2 bases, and 16 bases lay in between. Germline assignment: CDR1 PRHDT and CDR2 FYEKMQ (reference sequence). CDR3 sequence: CASSLWGTVFAYEQYF. DNA for the CDR3: TGTGCCAGCAGCTTATGGGGCACCGTATTTGCCTACGAGCAGTACTTC.

This clone was seen a few times. The chain is built from TRBV10-3 and TRBJ1-5, with D perhaps matching TRBD1 (5 bases). The length of the CDR3 is 13 residues. Germline CDR1 ENHRY, CDR2 SYGVKD. The V end lost 8 bases, the J end lost 7 bases, and 15 bases lay between the germline ends. The CDR3, as DNA: TGTGCCATCTCAAGACAGCCGGAACAGCCCCAGCATTTT. Amino acids: CAISRQPEQPQHF.

V gene TRBV19 combines with J gene TRBJ2-2, with TRBD1 as a possible D gene (7 bases). Trimming removed 10 bases from V and 3 bases from J, with 21 bases in between. Germline loops: CDR1 LNHDA, CDR2 SQIVND (reference sequence). This CDR3 spans 16 amino acids. The chain's CDR3 is CATKPGGQGHTGELFF. CDR3 coding DNA: TGTGCCACAAAACCAGGGGGGCAGGGTCACACCGGGGAGCTGTTTTTT.

In its sample, this clone was seen a few times. The chain carries TRBV28 and TRBJ1-2, with 8 positions matching TRBD1. Germline lookup yields CDR1 MDHEN and CDR2 SYDVKM. With 5 bases clipped from V and 3 bases from J, the junction kept 5 bases outside the gene matches. The CDR3 is made up of 14 amino acids. The CDR3 loop reads CASSADRGDYGYTF. The CDR3, as DNA: TGTGCCAGCAGTGCTGACAGGGGAGACTATGGCTACACCTTC.

The CDR3 is CASSFEAGGHFNEQFF. The CDR3 DNA reads TGTGCCAGCAGTTTTGAGGCGGGGGGCCATTTCAATGAGCAGTTCTTC. The rearrangement uses TRBV27 and TRBJ2-1, with 8 bases matching TRBD2. CDR3 length: 16 amino acids. V dropped 3 bases and J dropped 6; count of bases not matched to a gene: 10. The germline CDR1 and CDR2 sequences are MNHEY and SMNVEV (reference sequence).

The rearrangement links TRBV7-9 to TRBJ2-6; 7 bases line up with TRBD2. This CDR3 region has 17 residues. The V gene end was trimmed by 5 bases and the J gene end by 0 bases; junction bases not matched to a gene: 7. Germline CDR1 and CDR2: SEHNR and FQNEAQ (reference sequence). The CDR3 region is CASSRARGSSGANVLTF. For the CDR3, the DNA is TGTGCCAGCAGCCGAGCGCGGGGGTCCTCTGGGGCCAACGTCCTGACTTTC.

The chain uses TRBV30 and TRBJ2-5, with D perhaps matching TRBD2 (5 bases). The CDR3 totals 13 residues. Germline V CDR1 and CDR2: GTSNPN, SVGIG (reference sequence). The V end lost 8 bases, the J end lost 1 base, and 14 bases lay between the germline ends. CDR3 residues: CAVPGNSQETQYF. CDR3 nucleotides: TGTGCCGTCCCCGGGAATTCCCAAGAGACCCAGTACTTC. The full variable domain, rest sourced from reference TRBV30 and TRBJ2-5, is SQTIHQWPATLVQPVGSPLSLECTVEGTSNPNLYWYRQAAGRGLQLLFYSVGIGQISSEVPQNLSASRPQDRQFILSSKKLLLSDSGFYLCAVPGNSQETQYFGPGTRLLVL.

This clone was counted between two and nine times. The rearrangement uses TRBV7-2 and TRBJ1-4, with D possibly being TRBD1 (6 bases). The CDR3 runs to 17 residues. V dropped 5 bases and J dropped 5 bases, with 21 bases sitting between them. Germline V lookup: CDR1 SGHTA, CDR2 FQGNSA. CDR3 nucleotides: TGTGCCAGCAGCCCGTGGGATTGGCCAGGGGACAATGAAAAACTGTTTTTT. It translates to CASSPWDWPGDNEKLFF.

The genes are TRBV5-1 and TRBJ1-2; 7 bases are a match to TRBD1. The V gene end was trimmed by 3 bases and the J gene end by 7 bases; junction bases not matched to a gene: 6. Germline-derived CDR1 and CDR2 are SGHRS and YFSETQ. This CDR3 has 13 residues. The CDR3 loop reads CASSSEQGTGYTF. In DNA, the CDR3 is TGCGCCAGCAGCTCGGAACAGGGGACTGGCTACACCTTC.

This clone was seen a few times. The rearrangement uses TRBV28 and TRBJ1-2, with D perhaps TRBD1 (6 bases). V lost 4 bases, J lost 5 bases, and 14 bases lay in between. There are 14 residues in the CDR3. The germline CDR1 and CDR2 sequences are MDHEN and SYDVKM. DNA of the CDR3: TGTGCCAGCAGTTCCACCGGGGGGCCATATGGCTACACCTTC. Its protein is CASSSTGGPYGYTF.